This T cell receptor (beta chain) was sequenced in a study of CD8 T cells in Susac syndrome. TCR beta sequencing covered blood CD8+ and CD4+ T cells. Purification of the CD8+ and CD4+ T cells relied on negative isolation, and TEMRA cells underwent FACS enrichment. RNA, at about 0.45 to 1 ug, was reverse transcribed with random hexamers. Amplification of TCR beta CDR3 used immunoSEQ multiplex PCR across 54 Vbeta and 13 Jbeta. TCRdb processed the immunoSEQ multiplex PCR reads anew with MiXCR; each CDR3 protein has one entry. The table lists 250,000 to 300,000 distinct CDR3 sequences, approximately 89% of them singletons. The CDR3 covers 14 residues. The junction had 11 bases not matched to a gene; V was cut back by 6 bases and J by 6 bases.

The genes are TRBV12-3 or TRBV12-4 and TRBJ2-7, with 7 bases fitting TRBD1. The source of this sequence is a human donor with multiple sclerosis. The sequenced sample consisted of CD8+ T cells from PBMCs. The CDR3 loop reads CASSPTSTGAEQYF. The CDR3, as DNA: TGTGCCAGCAGCCCCACCTCAACAGGGGCCGAGCAGTACTTC.